This entry is about one TCR beta chain. Other DNA variants within this sample encode the same CDR3. Sequencing was performed with immunoSEQ multiplex PCR; in TCRdb, only in-frame clones are kept and a portion is missing. There are roughly 250,000 clones in the sample; 87% occur only once, and over 6% lies in the top ten. These data are taken from a study of blood T cell repertoires in COVID-19. Participant ages covered roughly 18 to 89 years across 24 US areas. The source is a woman in her twenties or thirties with acute COVID-19. Sequenced input: PBMCs or T cells enriched from blood (not recorded which).

CDR3 nucleotide sequence: TGTGCCAGCAGCGTAGGGGGGAGGAGCTCCTACAATGAGCAGTTCTTC. Encoded protein: CASSVGGRSSYNEQFF. The chain links TRBV9 to TRBJ2-1; TRBD2 might be the D (6 bases). The CDR3 has 16 amino acids. The germline CDR1 and CDR2 sequences are SGDLS and YYNGEE. The V and J ends lost 0 bases and 0 bases respectively, with 10 bases between them. Looking up the rest from reference TRBV9 and TRBJ2-1 gives the full variable domain: DSGVTQTPKHLITATGQRVTLRCSPRSGDLSVYWYQQSLDQGLQFLIQYYNGEERAKGNILERFSAQQFPDLHSELNLSSLELGDSALYFCASSVGGRSSYNEQFFGPGTRLTVL.